Each of the 10 T cell receptor beta chains below was sequenced from the same sample in a study of shared clonotypes between healthy human individuals. TCRdb keeps only in-frame clones here, not all; method: immunoSEQ multiplex PCR. The table lists roughly 500,000 clones, 95% to 97% of them singletons. The sample was naive CD4+ T cells sorted from blood. Subset denoted: CD45RA+ positively selected. The receptors were sampled from a woman in her twenties or thirties in good health.

The chain couples TRBV4-2 to TRBJ1-1; a possible D gene is TRBD1 (6 bases). The length of the CDR3 is 15 residues. The V and J ends lost 3 bases and 1 base respectively, with 12 bases between them. Germline CDR1 and CDR2: LGHNA and YNFKEQ. Here the CDR3 reads CASSHPRTANTEAFF. DNA of the CDR3: TGTGCCAGCAGCCATCCCAGGACAGCGAACACTGAAGCTTTCTTT.

This rearrangement joins TRBV9 to TRBJ2-1, with 7 positions matching TRBD2. Germline CDR1 and CDR2: SGDLS and YYNGEE. Trimming removed 0 bases from V and 4 bases from J; junction bases left unmatched: 7. The CDR3 runs 16 residues. The CDR3 region is CASSVGSSGYYNEQFF. The DNA for the CDR3 is TGTGCCAGCAGCGTAGGTTCTAGCGGATATTACAATGAGCAGTTCTTC.

This chain joins TRBV27 and TRBJ1-5; 7 nucleotides line up with TRBD1. This CDR3 region has 17 residues. Germline V gene data show CDR1 as MNHEY and CDR2 as SMNVEV (reference sequence). J was trimmed by 2 bases and V by 5 bases; bases with no gene match: 12. The CDR3 nucleotides read TGTGCCAGCAGTCCCACCCACAGGGGATGGGGCAATCAGCCCCAGCATTTT. Amino acid sequence: CASSPTHRGWGNQPQHF.

J is TRBJ2-1 and V is TRBV19; D might be TRBD2 (7 bases). V was cut by 6 bases and J by 7 bases, with 19 bases left in between. Germline V gives CDR1 LNHDA, CDR2 SQIVND (reference sequence). This CDR3 region has 15 residues. The DNA of the CDR3 is TGTGCCAGTAGATTTGCGGGGGCCGTAGGAAATGAGCAGTTCTTC. Its protein is CASRFAGAVGNEQFF.

This sequence joins TRBV27 and TRBJ2-5; D is perhaps TRBD1 (5 bases). CDR3 length equals 13 residues. The V gene's germline CDR1 is MNHEY and CDR2 SMNVEV (reference sequence). Between the trimmed V and J ends, which lost 6 bases and 2 bases, there was a span of 10 bases. CDR3 coding DNA: TGTGCCAGCAGGATACGACAGCAAGAGACCCAGTACTTC. Residues: CASRIRQQETQYF.

This chain connects TRBV7-2 to TRBJ2-7; D is perhaps TRBD1 (5 bases). Germline CDR1 reads SGHTA; CDR2 reads FQGNSA. With 5 bases removed from V and 5 bases from J, the gap between germline ends came to 13 bases. The CDR3 consists of 13 residues. CDR3 DNA sequence: TGTGCCAGCAGCCCAGGGCAGATCAACGAGCAGTACTTC. Protein sequence: CASSPGQINEQYF.

The chain is built from TRBV29-1 and TRBJ2-7, with D maybe TRBD1 (6 bases). The germline V and J ends were trimmed by 7 bases and 0 bases, with 10 bases remaining between them. This CDR3 spans 12 amino acids. Looked up from germline, CDR1 is SQVTM and CDR2 is ANQGSEA. This CDR3 reads CSAVGGSYEQYF. The CDR3 nucleotides are TGCAGCGCCGTAGGGGGCTCCTACGAGCAGTACTTC.

This rearrangement joins TRBV7-9 to TRBJ2-5; 11 nucleotides line up with TRBD2. CDR3 length: 16 residues. CDR1 is SEHNR and CDR2 is FQNEAQ in the germline V gene (reference sequence). Trimming cost V 4 bases and J 5 bases; bases outside gene matches: 9. The CDR3 coding sequence is TGTGCCAGCAGCTCCATACTAGCGGGAGCGATTGAGACCCAGTACTTC. Encoded protein: CASSSILAGAIETQYF.

V usage is TRBV2 and J usage is TRBJ2-3; 10 bases fit TRBD2. V lost 6 bases and J lost 4; bases outside the gene matches: 7. This CDR3 has 15 amino acids. Germline CDR1 and CDR2: SNHLY and FYNNEI. The CDR3 sequence: CASRALAGASDTQYF. The DNA of the CDR3 is TGTGCCAGCAGGGCGCTAGCGGGAGCCTCAGATACGCAGTATTTT. Complete variable domain (other parts from reference TRBV2 and TRBJ2-3): EPEVTQTPSHQVTQMGQEVILRCVPISNHLYFYWYRQILGQKVEFLVSFYNNEISEKSEIFDDQFSVERPDGSNFTLKIRSTKLEDSAMYFCASRALAGASDTQYFGPGTRLTVL.

The V gene is TRBV4-1, the J gene TRBJ2-2; a possible D gene is TRBD1 (7 bases). The CDR3 is made up of 15 amino acids. CDR1 and CDR2 (germline): MGHRA, YSYEKL. V was cut by 4 bases and J by 2 bases, with 11 bases left in between. The CDR3 is CASSLRDSNTGELFF. CDR3 DNA: TGCGCCAGCAGCCTGCGGGACAGCAACACCGGGGAGCTGTTTTTT.